Given below is one T cell receptor (beta chain) in context. The antigen is undetermined. The data belong to a study of shared clonotypes between healthy human individuals. Study findings and constraints: Sampling used blood alone; tissue repertoires probably differ.

From CD4+ cells came CD45RA+ naive and CD45RA-negative memory subsets. TCRdb keeps only in-frame clones here, not all; method: immunoSEQ multiplex PCR. Of more than 2,000,000 clones in the sample, more than 80% were seen once. The CDR3 is 14 residues long. Germline assignment: CDR1 SGHRS and CDR2 YFSETQ. V was clipped by 4 bases and J by 0 bases, with 8 bases between them. The rearrangement links TRBV5-1 to TRBJ2-1, with no clear D. Sequencing was done on a sample of naive CD4+ T cells sorted from blood. Regarding subset: CD45RA+ positively selected. This receptor was taken from a man younger than 30 in good health. CDR3 protein: CASSPSPSYNEQFF. Written as DNA, the CDR3 is TGCGCCAGCAGCCCCTCCCCCTCCTACAATGAGCAGTTCTTC.